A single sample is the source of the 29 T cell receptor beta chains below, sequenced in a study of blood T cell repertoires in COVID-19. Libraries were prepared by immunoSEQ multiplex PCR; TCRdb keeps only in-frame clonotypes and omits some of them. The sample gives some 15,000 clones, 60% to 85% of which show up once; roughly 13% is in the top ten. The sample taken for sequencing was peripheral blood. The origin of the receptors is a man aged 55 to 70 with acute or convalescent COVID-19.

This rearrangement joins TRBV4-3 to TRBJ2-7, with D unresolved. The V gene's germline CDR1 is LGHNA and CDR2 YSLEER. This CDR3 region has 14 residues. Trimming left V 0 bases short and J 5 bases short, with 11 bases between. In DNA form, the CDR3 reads TGCGCCAGCAGCCAAGACTTGGCAGTTGACGAGCAGTACTTC. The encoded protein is CASSQDLAVDEQYF.

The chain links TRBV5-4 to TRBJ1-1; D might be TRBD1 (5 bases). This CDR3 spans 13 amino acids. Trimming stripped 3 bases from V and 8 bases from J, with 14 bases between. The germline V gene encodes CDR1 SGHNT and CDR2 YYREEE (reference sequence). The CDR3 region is CASSSPGFMEAFF. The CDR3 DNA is TGTGCCAGCAGCTCCCCAGGGTTCATGGAAGCTTTCTTT.

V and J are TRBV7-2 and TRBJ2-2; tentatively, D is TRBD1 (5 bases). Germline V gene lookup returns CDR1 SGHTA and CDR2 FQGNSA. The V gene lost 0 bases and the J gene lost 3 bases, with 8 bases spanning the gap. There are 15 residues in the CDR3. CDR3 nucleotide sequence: TGTGCCAGCAGCTTAGCTTTAGGGGACACCGGGGAGCTGTTTTTT. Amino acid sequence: CASSLALGDTGELFF.

The CDR3 DNA is TGTGCCAGCTCACCGACCTTACCCCTGGACAGGGGGTATCGCTACGAGCAGTACTTC. It is translated as CASSPTLPLDRGYRYEQYF. The V and J genes are TRBV18 and TRBJ2-7; the match to TRBD1 covers 10 bases. V shed 3 bases and J 3 bases; nucleotides not matched to a gene: 17. The CDR3 consists of 19 residues. CDR1 and CDR2 from the germline V gene are KGHSH and LQKENI.

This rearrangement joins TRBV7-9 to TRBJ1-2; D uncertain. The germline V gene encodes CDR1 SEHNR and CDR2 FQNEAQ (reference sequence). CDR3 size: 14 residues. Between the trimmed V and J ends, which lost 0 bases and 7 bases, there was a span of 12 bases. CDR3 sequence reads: CASSLAHLGSGYTF. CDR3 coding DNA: TGTGCCAGCAGCTTAGCGCATTTAGGGAGTGGCTACACCTTC.

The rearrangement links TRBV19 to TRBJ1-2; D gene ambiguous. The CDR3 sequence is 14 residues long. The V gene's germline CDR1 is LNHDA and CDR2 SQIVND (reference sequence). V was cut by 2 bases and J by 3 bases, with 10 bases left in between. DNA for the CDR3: TGTGCCAGTAGTATAAAAGGAGGGCACTATGGCTACACCTTC. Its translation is CASSIKGGHYGYTF.

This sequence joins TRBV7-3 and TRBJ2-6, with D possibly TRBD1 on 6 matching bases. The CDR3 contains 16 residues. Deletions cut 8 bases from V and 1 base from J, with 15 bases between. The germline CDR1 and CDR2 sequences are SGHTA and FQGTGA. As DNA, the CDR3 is TGTGCCAGCGGAATACTACAGGGATCTGGGGCCAACGTCCTGACTTTC. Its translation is CASGILQGSGANVLTF.

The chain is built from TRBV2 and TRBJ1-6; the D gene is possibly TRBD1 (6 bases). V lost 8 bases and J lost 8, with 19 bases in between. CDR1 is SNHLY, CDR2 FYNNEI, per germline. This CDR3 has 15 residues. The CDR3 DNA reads TGTGCCAGCTCGAATAACAGGGCAGGGGATTCACCCCTCCACTTT. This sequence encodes CASSNNRAGDSPLHF.

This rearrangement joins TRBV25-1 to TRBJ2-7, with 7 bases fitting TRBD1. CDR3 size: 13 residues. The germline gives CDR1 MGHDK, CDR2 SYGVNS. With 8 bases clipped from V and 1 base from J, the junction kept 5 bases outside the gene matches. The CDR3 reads CASWAGGSYEQYF. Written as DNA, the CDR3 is TGTGCCAGCTGGGCAGGGGGTTCCTACGAGCAGTACTTC.

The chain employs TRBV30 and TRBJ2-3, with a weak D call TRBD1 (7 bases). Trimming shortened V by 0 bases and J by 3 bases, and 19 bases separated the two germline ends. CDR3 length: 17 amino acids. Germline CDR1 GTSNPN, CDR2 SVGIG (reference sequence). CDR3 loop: CAWSVRRGRGRTDTQYF. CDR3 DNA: TGTGCCTGGAGTGTACGAAGGGGGCGGGGAAGGACAGATACGCAGTATTTT.

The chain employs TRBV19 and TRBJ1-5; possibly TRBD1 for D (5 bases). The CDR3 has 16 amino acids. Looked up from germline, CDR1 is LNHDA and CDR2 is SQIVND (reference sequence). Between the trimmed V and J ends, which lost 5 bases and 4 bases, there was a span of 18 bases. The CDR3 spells CASSFRATIPNQPQHF. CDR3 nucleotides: TGTGCCAGTAGTTTCAGGGCGACGATTCCTAATCAGCCCCAGCATTTT.

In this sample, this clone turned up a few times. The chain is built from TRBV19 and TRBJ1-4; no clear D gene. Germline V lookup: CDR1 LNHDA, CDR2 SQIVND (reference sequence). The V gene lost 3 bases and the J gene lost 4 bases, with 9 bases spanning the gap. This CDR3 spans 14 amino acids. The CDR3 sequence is CASSISQFNEKLFF. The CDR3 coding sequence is TGTGCCAGTAGTATCTCACAGTTTAATGAAAAACTGTTTTTT. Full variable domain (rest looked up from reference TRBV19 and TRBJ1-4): DGGITQSPKYLFRKEGQNVTLSCEQNLNHDAMYWYRQDPGQGLRLIYYSQIVNDFQKGDIAEGYSVSREKKESFPLTVTSAQKNPTAFYLCASSISQFNEKLFFGSGTQLSVL.

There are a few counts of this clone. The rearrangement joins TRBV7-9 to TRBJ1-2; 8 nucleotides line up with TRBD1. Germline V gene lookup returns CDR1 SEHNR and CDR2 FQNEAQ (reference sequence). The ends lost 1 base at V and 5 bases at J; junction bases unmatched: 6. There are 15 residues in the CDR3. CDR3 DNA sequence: TGTGCCAGCAGCTTAGGGCCGGGGACAGGATATGGCTACACCTTC. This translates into CASSLGPGTGYGYTF. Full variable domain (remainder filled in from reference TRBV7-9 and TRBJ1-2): DTGVSQNPRHKITKRGQNVTFRCDPISEHNRLYWYRQTLGQGPEFLTYFQNEAQLEKSRLLSDRFSAERPKGSFSTLEIQRTEQGDSAMYLCASSLGPGTGYGYTFGSGTRLTVV.

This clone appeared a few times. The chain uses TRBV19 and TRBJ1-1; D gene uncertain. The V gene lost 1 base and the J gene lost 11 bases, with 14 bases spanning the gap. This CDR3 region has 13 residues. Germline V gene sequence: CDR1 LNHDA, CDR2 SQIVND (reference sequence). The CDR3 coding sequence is TGTGCCAGTAGTATAGCGACGCGGAATGGCGCTTTCTTT. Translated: CASSIATRNGAFF. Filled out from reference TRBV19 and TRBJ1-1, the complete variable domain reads DGGITQSPKYLFRKEGQNVTLSCEQNLNHDAMYWYRQDPGQGLRLIYYSQIVNDFQKGDIAEGYSVSREKKESFPLTVTSAQKNPTAFYLCASSIATRNGAFFGQGTRLTVV.

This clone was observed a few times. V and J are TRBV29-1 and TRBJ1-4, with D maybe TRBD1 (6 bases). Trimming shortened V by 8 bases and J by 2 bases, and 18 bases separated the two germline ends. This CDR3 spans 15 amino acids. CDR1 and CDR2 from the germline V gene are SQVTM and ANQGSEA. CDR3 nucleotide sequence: TGCAGCTTCAGCACCAGGGGAACCACTAATGAAAAACTGTTTTTT. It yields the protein CSFSTRGTTNEKLFF.

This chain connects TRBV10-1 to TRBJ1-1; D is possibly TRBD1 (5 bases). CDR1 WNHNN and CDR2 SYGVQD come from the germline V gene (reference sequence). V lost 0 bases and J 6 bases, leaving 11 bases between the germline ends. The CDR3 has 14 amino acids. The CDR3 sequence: CASSESPQAPEAFF. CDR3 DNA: TGCGCCAGCAGTGAGTCACCACAGGCCCCTGAAGCTTTCTTT.

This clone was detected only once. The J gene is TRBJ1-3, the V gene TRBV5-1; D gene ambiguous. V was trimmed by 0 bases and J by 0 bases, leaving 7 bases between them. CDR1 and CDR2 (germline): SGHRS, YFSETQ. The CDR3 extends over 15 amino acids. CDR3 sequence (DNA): TGCGCCAGCAGCTTGGACGGTGTCTCTGGAAACACCATATATTTT. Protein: CASSLDGVSGNTIYF.

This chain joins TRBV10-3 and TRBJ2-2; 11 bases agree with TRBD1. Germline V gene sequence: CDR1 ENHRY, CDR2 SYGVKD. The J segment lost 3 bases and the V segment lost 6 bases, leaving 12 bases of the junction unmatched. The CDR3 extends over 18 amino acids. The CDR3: CAIRSRDRGLIHTGELFF. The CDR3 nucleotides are TGTGCCATCAGATCCCGGGACAGGGGGTTAATCCACACCGGGGAGCTGTTTTTT.

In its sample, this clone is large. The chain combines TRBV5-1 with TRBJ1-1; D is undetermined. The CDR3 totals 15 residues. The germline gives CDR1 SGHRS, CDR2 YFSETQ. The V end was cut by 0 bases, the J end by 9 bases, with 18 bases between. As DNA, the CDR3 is TGCGCCAGCAGCTTGGCCACTACTGACGGTCCTAAAGCTTTCTTT. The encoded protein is CASSLATTDGPKAFF.

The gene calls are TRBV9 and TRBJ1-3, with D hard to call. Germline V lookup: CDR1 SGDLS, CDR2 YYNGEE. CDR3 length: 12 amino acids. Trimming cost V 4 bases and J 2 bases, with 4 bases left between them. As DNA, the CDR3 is TGTGCCAGCAGCCCAACTGGAAACACCATATATTTT. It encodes CASSPTGNTIYF.

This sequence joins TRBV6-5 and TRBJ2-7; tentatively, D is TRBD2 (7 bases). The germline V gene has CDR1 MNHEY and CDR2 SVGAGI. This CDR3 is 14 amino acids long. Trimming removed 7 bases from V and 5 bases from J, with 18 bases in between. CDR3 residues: CASTTRGRLNEQYF. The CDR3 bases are TGTGCCAGCACCACGCGGGGGCGTCTGAACGAGCAGTACTTC.

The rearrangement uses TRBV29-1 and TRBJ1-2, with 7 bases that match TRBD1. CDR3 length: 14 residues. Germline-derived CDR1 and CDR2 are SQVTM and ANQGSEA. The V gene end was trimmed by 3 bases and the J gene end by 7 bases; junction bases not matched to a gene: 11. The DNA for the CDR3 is TGCAGCGTTGATGGTGGAGGGGGCGAGGCTGGCTACACCTTC. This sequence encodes CSVDGGGGEAGYTF.

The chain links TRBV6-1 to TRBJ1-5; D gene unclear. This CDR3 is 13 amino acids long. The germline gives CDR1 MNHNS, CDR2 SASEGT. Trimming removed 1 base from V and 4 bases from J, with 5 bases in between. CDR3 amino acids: CASSEGGNQPQHF. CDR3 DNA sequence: TGTGCCAGCAGTGAAGGCGGAAATCAGCCCCAGCATTTT.

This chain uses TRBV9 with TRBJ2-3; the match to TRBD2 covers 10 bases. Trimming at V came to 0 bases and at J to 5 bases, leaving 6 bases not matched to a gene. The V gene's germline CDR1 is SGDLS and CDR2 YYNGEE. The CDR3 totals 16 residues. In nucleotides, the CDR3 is TGTGCCAGCAGCGTAGCAGCGGGGGGGCGGGAAGATACGCAGTATTTT. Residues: CASSVAAGGREDTQYF. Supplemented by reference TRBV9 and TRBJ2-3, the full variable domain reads DSGVTQTPKHLITATGQRVTLRCSPRSGDLSVYWYQQSLDQGLQFLIQYYNGEERAKGNILERFSAQQFPDLHSELNLSSLELGDSALYFCASSVAAGGREDTQYFGPGTRLTVL.

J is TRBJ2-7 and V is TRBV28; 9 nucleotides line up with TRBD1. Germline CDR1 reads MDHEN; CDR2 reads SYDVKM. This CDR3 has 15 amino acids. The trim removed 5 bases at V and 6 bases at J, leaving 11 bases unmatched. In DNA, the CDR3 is TGTGCCAGCAGTGGCCCCGGGACAGGGTCCAGCGAGCAGTACTTC. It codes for CASSGPGTGSSEQYF.

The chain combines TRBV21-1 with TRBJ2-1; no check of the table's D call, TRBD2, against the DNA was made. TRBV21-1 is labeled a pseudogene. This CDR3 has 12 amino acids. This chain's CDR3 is CASSRAGTPLFF. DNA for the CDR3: TGTGCCAGCAGCAGGGCCGGGACTCCCTTATTCTTC.

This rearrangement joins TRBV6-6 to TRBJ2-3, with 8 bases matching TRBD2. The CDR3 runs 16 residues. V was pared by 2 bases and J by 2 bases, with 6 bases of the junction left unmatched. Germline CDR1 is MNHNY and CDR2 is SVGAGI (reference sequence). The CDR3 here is CASSYGLAGNTDTQYF. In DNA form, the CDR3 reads TGTGCCAGCAGTTACGGGTTAGCGGGAAACACAGATACGCAGTATTTT.

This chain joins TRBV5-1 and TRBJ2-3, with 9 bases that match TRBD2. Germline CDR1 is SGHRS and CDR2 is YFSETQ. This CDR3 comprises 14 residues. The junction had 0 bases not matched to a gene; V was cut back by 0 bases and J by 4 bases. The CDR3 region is CASSLGTSADTQYF. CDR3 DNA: TGCGCCAGCAGCTTGGGGACTAGCGCAGATACGCAGTATTTT.

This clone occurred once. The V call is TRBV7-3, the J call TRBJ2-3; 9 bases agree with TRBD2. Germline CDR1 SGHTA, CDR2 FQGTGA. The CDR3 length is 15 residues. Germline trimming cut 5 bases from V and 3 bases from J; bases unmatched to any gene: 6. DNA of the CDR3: TGTGCCAGCAGCCGAAGCGGGGGGTTAACAGATACGCAGTATTTT. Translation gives CASSRSGGLTDTQYF.